These 27 T cell receptor beta chains came from one sample sequenced in a study of graft-versus-host responses after intestinal transplantation. Their antigens remain unidentified. The data were produced by immunoSEQ multiplex PCR, yet TCRdb's version contains in-frame clones alone and is incomplete. The sample shows about 120,000 clones, over 80% of them seen only once. The specimen comprised unstimulated CD4+ T cells sorted from spleen or lymph node cells, sampled before intestinal transplant. The receptors were gathered from a human donor who received an intestinal transplant.

The V gene is TRBV28, the J gene TRBJ2-5, with 7 bases identical to TRBD1. Germline V CDR1 and CDR2: MDHEN, SYDVKM. Trimming at V came to 5 bases and at J to 2 bases, leaving 2 bases not matched to a gene. The CDR3 totals 13 residues. CDR3 amino acids: CASSGDRQETQYF. CDR3 nucleotide sequence: TGTGCCAGCAGTGGGGACAGACAAGAGACCCAGTACTTC.

The chain uses TRBV10-2 and TRBJ1-5; the D gene is possibly TRBD1 (5 bases). This CDR3 region has 14 residues. Germline CDR1 WSHSY, CDR2 SAAADI. Between the trimmed V and J ends, which lost 6 bases and 4 bases, there was a span of 13 bases. This chain's CDR3 is CASSPTGGNQPQHF. Here the CDR3 DNA reads TGCGCCAGCAGCCCCACCGGGGGAAATCAGCCCCAGCATTTT.

This clone showed up just once. The chain employs TRBV7-8 and TRBJ1-1; D may be TRBD1 (5 bases). This CDR3 has 15 residues. Per the germline V gene, CDR1 is SGHVS and CDR2 is FQNEAQ. Trimming shortened V by 5 bases and J by 3 bases, and 16 bases separated the two germline ends. In nucleotides, the CDR3 is TGTGCCAGCAGCGCTGGCCCGGCCAGGGACACTGAAGCTTTCTTT. Amino acid sequence: CASSAGPARDTEAFF.

This chain uses TRBV7-9 with TRBJ2-1, with a possible D match to TRBD2 (6 bases). The CDR3 is 11 residues long. Looked up from germline, CDR1 is SEHNR and CDR2 is FQNEAQ (reference sequence). The V gene lost 0 bases and the J gene lost 13 bases, with 7 bases spanning the gap. CDR3 amino acids: CASSLAGGQFF. CDR3 DNA sequence: TGTGCCAGCAGCTTAGCGGGGGGTCAGTTCTTC.

Only one count was recorded for this clone. Other nucleotide sequences from this sample produce the same CDR3. The CDR3: CASSYGGANTEAFF. CDR3 bases: TGTGCCAGCAGTTACGGAGGAGCGAACACTGAAGCTTTCTTT. V is TRBV6-5 and J is TRBJ1-1, with unresolved D. The CDR3 runs 14 residues. Germline V lookup: CDR1 MNHEY, CDR2 SVGAGI. V was cut by 2 bases and J by 1 base, with 8 bases left in between.

The genes are TRBV30 and TRBJ2-5; no definite D call. The CDR3 sequence is 14 residues long. The germline gives CDR1 GTSNPN, CDR2 SVGIG (reference sequence). Deletions cut 0 bases from V and 4 bases from J, with 12 bases between. The CDR3 DNA sequence: TGTGCCTGGAGTGTACTCCGAAAGGGAGAGACCCAGTACTTC. Its translation: CAWSVLRKGETQYF.

The rearrangement links TRBV25-1 to TRBJ1-3, with 8 bases that match TRBD1. CDR3 size: 15 residues. CDR1 and CDR2 from the germline V gene are MGHDK and SYGVNS. V shed 11 bases, J shed 9 bases, and the junction held 18 bases outside the gene matches. The CDR3: CARPQGARGSSTIYF. CDR3 nucleotides: TGTGCCCGACCCCAGGGGGCGCGGGGTTCCAGCACCATATATTTT.

The CDR3 protein is CASSYQVQREGTQYF. The CDR3 nucleotides are TGTGCCAGCTCCTACCAAGTCCAGCGGGAGGGGACCCAGTACTTC. The chain has TRBV18 and TRBJ2-5, with 10 bases lining up with TRBD2. The CDR3 is 15 residues long. Germline CDR1 and CDR2: KGHSH and LQKENI. V trimming: 6 bases; J trimming: 7 bases; junction bases outside the gene matches: 11.

The chain links TRBV18 to TRBJ2-1, with D possibly being TRBD2 (5 bases). This CDR3 has 16 residues. V gave up 5 bases and J gave up 0 bases, with 14 bases separating them. In germline, CDR1 is KGHSH, CDR2 LQKENI. The CDR3 nucleotides are TGTGCCAGCTCAACTCCTAGCAGGAGCTCCTACAATGAGCAGTTCTTC. Translated: CASSTPSRSSYNEQFF.

This rearrangement joins TRBV6-5 to TRBJ2-3; 8 bases line up with TRBD2. The CDR3 totals 13 residues. J lost 11 bases, V lost 6 bases, and 10 bases had no gene match. The germline V gene encodes CDR1 MNHEY and CDR2 SVGAGI. The CDR3 bases are TGTGCCAGCAGCCCGTTTGGACTAGCTATGCAGTATTTT. This codes for CASSPFGLAMQYF.

This chain joins TRBV4-1 and TRBJ1-3, with D hard to call. The CDR3 extends over 17 amino acids. Trimming cost V 2 bases and J 4 bases, with 18 bases left between them. Germline V gene sequence: CDR1 MGHRA, CDR2 YSYEKL. The CDR3 protein is CASSQPRTLQAGNTIYF. CDR3 sequence (DNA): TGCGCCAGCAGCCAACCTAGGACCCTCCAAGCAGGAAACACCATATATTTT.

This clone was detected once. The chain is built from TRBV11-2 and TRBJ2-3; the D is unclear. The germline V gene has CDR1 SGHAT and CDR2 FQNNGV. The CDR3 spans 11 residues. V lost 2 bases, J lost 6 bases, and 3 bases lay in between. The DNA for the CDR3 is TGTGCCAGCAGCTTACTCGATACGCAGTATTTT. Translating gives CASSLLDTQYF.

The chain is built from TRBV28 and TRBJ1-5, with 7 bases aligning to TRBD1. The CDR3 length is 13 residues. Germline assignment: CDR1 MDHEN and CDR2 SYDVKM. The V gene end was trimmed by 4 bases and the J gene end by 9 bases; junction bases not matched to a gene: 6. The CDR3 loop is CASSWGQPAPQHF. The CDR3 DNA sequence: TGTGCCAGCAGTTGGGGACAGCCCGCGCCCCAGCATTTT.

The chain couples TRBV25-1 to TRBJ2-7; no clear D gene. The CDR3 runs 13 residues. CDR1 MGHDK and CDR2 SYGVNS come from the germline V gene. The germline V and J ends were trimmed by 2 bases and 0 bases, with 5 bases remaining between them. The CDR3 coding sequence is TGTGCCAGCAGTGAACCGGCCTCCTACGAGCAGTACTTC. It codes for CASSEPASYEQYF.

The chain links TRBV7-9 to TRBJ2-7, with no clear D. Trimming stripped 5 bases from V and 3 bases from J, with 14 bases between. CDR1 and CDR2 (germline): SEHNR, FQNEAQ (reference sequence). The CDR3 has 14 amino acids. CDR3 sequence reads: CASSPPVGYYEQYF. The CDR3 nucleotides are TGTGCCAGCAGCCCCCCCGTTGGGTACTACGAGCAGTACTTC.

This chain connects TRBV5-1 to TRBJ2-1, with 12 positions matching TRBD2. V trimming: 4 bases; J trimming: 7 bases; junction bases outside the gene matches: 6. Germline values: CDR1 SGHRS, CDR2 YFSETQ. This CDR3 has 15 amino acids. The CDR3: CASSLAGGPINEQFF. As DNA, the CDR3 is TGCGCCAGCAGCCTAGCGGGAGGGCCGATTAATGAGCAGTTCTTC.

This clone has a single count. This chain connects TRBV28 to TRBJ2-2; D is unclear. There are 15 residues in the CDR3. V shed 1 base and J shed 4 bases, with 10 bases lying between them. CDR1 is MDHEN and CDR2 is SYDVKM in the germline V gene. The CDR3 protein is CASSLYGYSTGELFF. CDR3 DNA sequence: TGTGCCAGCAGTTTATATGGGTACAGCACCGGGGAGCTGTTTTTT.

The chain combines TRBV29-1 with TRBJ1-1; TRBD1 matches 7 bases. Losses at the gene ends were 3 bases for V and 0 bases for J; bases not matched to a gene: 10. The CDR3 runs to 16 residues. Germline V gives CDR1 SQVTM, CDR2 ANQGSEA. DNA of the CDR3: TGCAGCGTTGATCCGCGGCAGGGGGAAATGAACACTGAAGCTTTCTTT. This translates into CSVDPRQGEMNTEAFF.

The chain has TRBV5-1 and TRBJ2-1; 7 bases agree with TRBD2. The CDR3 runs to 14 residues. J gave up 7 bases and V 4 bases, and 8 bases lay outside the gene matches. Germline V gene sequence: CDR1 SGHRS, CDR2 YFSETQ. The CDR3 loop is CASSGAGALNEQFF. For the CDR3, the DNA is TGCGCCAGCAGCGGGGCGGGAGCCCTAAATGAGCAGTTCTTC.

J is TRBJ2-1 and V is TRBV7-3; TRBD2 matches at 10 bases. The CDR3 is 15 residues long. CDR1 is SGHTA and CDR2 is FQGTGA in the germline V gene. Germline trimming cut 2 bases from V and 6 bases from J; bases unmatched to any gene: 4. The CDR3 loop reads CASSLLAGVLNEQFF. In nucleotides, the CDR3 is TGTGCCAGCAGCTTACTAGCGGGAGTTCTCAATGAGCAGTTCTTC.

This sequence joins TRBV9 and TRBJ1-5; D is undetermined. Trimming shortened V by 3 bases and J by 9 bases, and 13 bases separated the two germline ends. Germline V lookup: CDR1 SGDLS, CDR2 YYNGEE. The CDR3 sequence is 13 residues long. The CDR3 sequence: CASSADGERPQHF. CDR3 bases: TGTGCCAGCAGCGCGGACGGAGAGCGGCCCCAGCATTTT.

This chain joins TRBV10-1 and TRBJ1-2, with D perhaps matching TRBD1 (6 bases). The V gene's germline CDR1 is WNHNN and CDR2 SYGVQD (reference sequence). Trimming stripped 6 bases from V and 5 bases from J, with 22 bases between. This CDR3 has 16 residues. CDR3 sequence: CASRYPAAGGNYGYTF. The CDR3 DNA reads as TGCGCCAGCAGGTACCCCGCGGCGGGGGGCAATTATGGCTACACCTTC.

This chain uses TRBV7-3 with TRBJ2-1; 10 bases agree with TRBD2. The CDR3 sequence is 13 residues long. Losses at the gene ends were 5 bases for V and 12 bases for J; bases not matched to a gene: 7. Germline assignment: CDR1 SGHTA and CDR2 FQGTGA. The CDR3 sequence: CASSTQREGLQFF. The CDR3 bases are TGTGCCAGCAGCACCCAGCGGGAGGGCCTGCAGTTCTTC.

The rearrangement uses TRBV7-6 and TRBJ1-3; D is unclear. Trimming removed 2 bases from V and 0 bases from J, with 14 bases in between. The germline V gene has CDR1 SGHVS and CDR2 FNYEAQ. The CDR3 consists of 17 residues. CDR3 in amino acids: CASSLKEGRSSGNTIYF. CDR3 DNA: TGTGCCAGCAGCTTAAAGGAAGGTAGATCCTCTGGAAACACCATATATTTT.

This clone was counted a single time. The chain carries TRBV28 and TRBJ1-2; 10 bases match TRBD1. Trimming cost V 4 bases and J 8 bases; bases outside gene matches: 7. The CDR3 consists of 14 residues. Germline V gene lookup returns CDR1 MDHEN and CDR2 SYDVKM. The CDR3 protein is CASSSPGTGEGYTF. The CDR3 coding sequence is TGTGCCAGCAGTTCCCCCGGGACAGGGGAAGGCTACACCTTC.

The chain joins TRBV28 to TRBJ1-5; 7 nucleotides align to TRBD1. CDR1 is MDHEN and CDR2 is SYDVKM in the germline V gene. Trimming at V came to 6 bases and at J to 2 bases, leaving 16 bases not matched to a gene. The CDR3 has 18 amino acids. CDR3 in amino acids: CASSGERGLLDGNQPQHF. The CDR3 DNA reads TGTGCCAGCAGCGGGGAGAGGGGGCTGCTAGATGGCAATCAGCCCCAGCATTTT. Filled out from reference TRBV28 and TRBJ1-5, the complete variable domain reads DVKVTQSSRYLVKRTGEKVFLECVQDMDHENMFWYRQDPGLGLRLIYFSYDVKMKEKGDIPEGYSVSREKKERFSLILESASTNQTSMYLCASSGERGLLDGNQPQHFGDGTRLSIL.

The chain combines TRBV2 with TRBJ1-4; tentative D call: TRBD1 (6 bases). V lost 9 bases to trimming and J lost 4 bases, with 21 bases between them. The germline gives CDR1 SNHLY, CDR2 FYNNEI. The CDR3 runs to 16 residues. CDR3 loop: CASRTEPGALNEKLFF. The DNA of the CDR3 is TGTGCCAGTAGGACCGAGCCGGGGGCCCTTAATGAAAAACTGTTTTTT.